A single sample is the source of the 24 T cell receptor beta chains below, sequenced in a study of patients and donors after allogeneic stem cell transplantation. TCRdb ran MiXCR on the RT-PCR reads and lists one entry per CDR3 protein. In the table there are approximately 210,000 distinct CDR3 sequences, more than 35% of which are singletons. The sequenced sample was blood, either unsorted or a sorted T cell fraction (not recorded which). All receptors come from a human donor who was either an allogeneic HSCT recipient or a stem cell or donor lymphocyte infusion donor (not recorded which). It is not recorded whose cells these are; they may come from a transplant donor.

The CDR3 bases are TGCGCCAGCAGCTTGGCATCGACTACCCGCAATGAGCAGTTCTTC. Translation: CASSLASTTRNEQFF. This chain links TRBV5-1 with TRBJ2-1; D is possibly TRBD2 (5 bases). Trimming took 0 bases from V and 6 from J, leaving 13 bases between them. CDR1 is SGHRS and CDR2 is YFSETQ in the germline V gene. The CDR3 extends over 15 amino acids.

The CDR3 sequence is CASSPWDSQKFYF. The CDR3, as DNA: TGTGCCAGCAGCCCATGGGACAGCCAAAAATTCTACTTC. The V call is TRBV5-6, the J call TRBJ2-5; 7 nucleotides match TRBD1. The CDR3 has 13 residues. Germline V lookup: CDR1 SGHDT, CDR2 YYEEEE. Trimming at V came to 4 bases and at J to 14 bases, leaving 14 bases not matched to a gene.

The chain combines TRBV29-1 with TRBJ2-7, with a tentative D call TRBD1 (6 bases). In germline, CDR1 is SQVTM, CDR2 ANQGSEA. This CDR3 is built from 13 residues. Trimming took off 4 bases at V and 0 bases at J, with 10 bases between the two ends. The CDR3 loop is CSVGTASSYEQYF. The CDR3 nucleotides read TGCAGCGTTGGGACAGCCAGCTCCTACGAGCAGTACTTC.

The chain uses TRBV6-2 or TRBV6-3 and TRBJ2-5, with 7 bases matching TRBD2. Germline V gives CDR1 MNHEY, CDR2 SVGEGT. Trimming removed 6 bases from V and 4 bases from J; junction bases left unmatched: 5. There are 13 residues in the CDR3. CDR3 residues: CASRTGGRETQYF. The CDR3 nucleotides read TGTGCCAGCAGAACGGGGGGACGAGAGACCCAGTACTTC.

The chain carries TRBV12-3 or TRBV12-4 and TRBJ1-1; no firm D call. This CDR3 region has 15 residues. Trimming shortened V by 1 base and J by 4 bases, and 13 bases separated the two germline ends. CDR3 coding DNA: TGTGCCAGCAGTTTAGAGGTGGAGGCCTCCACTGAAGCTTTCTTT. This translates into CASSLEVEASTEAFF.

The CDR3 coding sequence is TGTGCCACCAGCACCAGGACAGGGAGCACTGAAGCTTTCTTT. This translates into CATSTRTGSTEAFF. The chain has TRBV15 and TRBJ1-1; 8 nucleotides line up with TRBD1. V shed 4 bases and J 4 bases; nucleotides not matched to a gene: 5. The CDR3 loop spans 14 amino acids. Germline assignment: CDR1 LNHNV and CDR2 YYDKDF (reference sequence).

The chain couples TRBV12-3 or TRBV12-4 to TRBJ1-2, with 9 bases that match TRBD1. CDR3 length: 14 amino acids. V shed 1 base and J 8 bases; nucleotides not matched to a gene: 5. This CDR3 is CASSLVGTGSGYTF. The CDR3 DNA follows: TGTGCCAGCAGTTTAGTGGGGACAGGGAGCGGCTACACCTTC.

This clonotype turned up a few times. The chain uses TRBV4-3 and TRBJ2-3, with 10 bases fitting TRBD2. The CDR3 loop spans 15 amino acids. Per germline, CDR1 LGHNA and CDR2 YSLEER. The ends lost 0 bases at V and 9 bases at J; junction bases unmatched: 6. The CDR3 sequence: CASSQDEAGGYTQYF. The CDR3 DNA follows: TGCGCCAGCAGCCAAGATGAAGCGGGAGGGTACACGCAGTATTTT.

J is TRBJ1-6 and V is TRBV12-3 or TRBV12-4; D is possibly TRBD1 (6 bases). The CDR3 is 15 residues long. V lost 6 bases to trimming and J lost 7 bases, with 16 bases between them. CDR3 DNA sequence: TGTGCCAGCAGCCCGGACAGAGCTTACAATTCACCCCTCCACTTT. Amino acids: CASSPDRAYNSPLHF.

V gene TRBV5-1 combines with J gene TRBJ2-7; TRBD1 or TRBD2 may be the D gene (5 bases each). Germline CDR1 SGHRS, CDR2 YFSETQ. The CDR3 consists of 13 residues. The V end was cut by 7 bases, the J end by 1 base, with 12 bases between. The CDR3 loop is CASGRDESYEQYF. DNA for the CDR3: TGCGCCAGCGGCCGGGACGAATCCTACGAGCAGTACTTC.

This clonotype was observed a handful of times. The V call is TRBV28, the J call TRBJ1-2, with D tentatively TRBD1 (5 bases). There are 14 residues in the CDR3. Germline lookup yields CDR1 MDHEN and CDR2 SYDVKM. Trimming took off 7 bases at V and 2 bases at J, with 14 bases between the two ends. The CDR3 DNA reads TGTGCCAGCACCCCTAGAACAGGAAACTATGGCTACACCTTC. It is translated as CASTPRTGNYGYTF.

The rearrangement uses TRBV4-2 and TRBJ1-1; TRBD1 might be the D (5 bases). The germline gives CDR1 LGHNA, CDR2 YNFKEQ. The CDR3 spans 18 residues. The V and J ends lost 0 bases and 2 bases respectively, with 19 bases between them. CDR3 residues: CASSQDSPGLGTNTEAFF. In DNA form, the CDR3 reads TGTGCCAGCAGCCAAGATTCCCCCGGGCTGGGGACTAACACTGAAGCTTTCTTT.

The genes are TRBV7-2 and TRBJ2-1; the D gene is possibly TRBD2 (6 bases). V was pared by 5 bases and J by 4 bases, with 21 bases between. The CDR3 runs 17 residues. Per the germline V gene, CDR1 is SGHTA and CDR2 is FQGNSA. Here the CDR3 DNA reads TGTGCCAGCAGCCAACGACTCGGTAGCGGAGCTTACAATGAGCAGTTCTTC. It yields the protein CASSQRLGSGAYNEQFF.

This chain uses TRBV7-6 with TRBJ2-3; D is tentatively TRBD1 or TRBD2 (5 bases each). The germline V gene encodes CDR1 SGHVS and CDR2 FNYEAQ. The CDR3 contains 15 residues. Trimming cost V 3 bases and J 6 bases, with 16 bases left between them. The CDR3, as DNA: TGTGCCAGCAGCTTGGGGGACCAGTCGGGGGATACGCAGTATTTT. Protein: CASSLGDQSGDTQYF.

The V call is TRBV12-3 or TRBV12-4, the J call TRBJ1-2; no firm D call. The CDR3 loop spans 16 amino acids. V was shortened by 8 bases and J by 4 bases, with 23 bases between the two germline ends. The chain's CDR3 is CASSLLGSGTAYGYTF. In DNA, the CDR3 is TGTGCCAGCTCGCTTTTGGGGTCAGGTACAGCCTATGGCTACACCTTC.

V and J are TRBV12-3 or TRBV12-4 and TRBJ2-3; 8 bases line up with TRBD1. The CDR3 length is 16 residues. J gave up 4 bases and V 2 bases, and 8 bases lay outside the gene matches. The CDR3, as DNA: TGTGCCAGCAGTTTATACGCAGGGGGCGCGGCAGATACGCAGTATTTT. Its translation: CASSLYAGGAADTQYF.

The rearrangement uses TRBV10-3 and TRBJ1-1, with 9 nucleotides matching TRBD1. The CDR3 runs to 14 residues. Germline CDR1 ENHRY, CDR2 SYGVKD. Trimming took 7 bases from V and 2 from J; bases not matched to a gene: 5. As DNA, the CDR3 is TGTGCCATCAAAAGACAGGGGGTAAACACTGAAGCTTTCTTT. Translating gives CAIKRQGVNTEAFF.

This chain's CDR3 is CASSLGSGGAHEKLFF. The CDR3 nucleotides read TGTGCCAGCAGCTTAGGATCCGGTGGGGCACATGAAAAACTGTTTTTT. The chain joins TRBV7-9 to TRBJ1-4; D is possibly TRBD1 (5 bases). There are 16 residues in the CDR3. Deletions cut 1 base from V and 6 bases from J, with 15 bases between. Looked up from germline, CDR1 is SEHNR and CDR2 is FQNEAQ (reference sequence). The full variable domain, rest sourced from reference TRBV7-9 and TRBJ1-4, is DTGVSQNPRHKITKRGQNVTFRCDPISEHNRLYWYRQTLGQGPEFLTYFQNEAQLEKSRLLSDRFSAERPKGSFSTLEIQRTEQGDSAMYLCASSLGSGGAHEKLFFGSGTQLSVL.

This rearrangement joins TRBV10-3 to TRBJ1-1; D ambiguous. From germline, CDR1 is ENHRY and CDR2 SYGVKD. V gave up 10 bases and J gave up 7 bases, with 13 bases separating them. The CDR3 consists of 11 residues. CDR3 protein: CASSAQSEAFF. In DNA, the CDR3 is TGTGCCAGCTCAGCCCAAAGTGAAGCTTTCTTT.

The chain recombines TRBV20-1 with TRBJ2-3; D remains unclear. This CDR3 is 13 amino acids long. The V end lost 0 bases, the J end lost 2 bases, and 6 bases lay between the germline ends. From germline, CDR1 is DFQATT and CDR2 SNEGSKA (reference sequence). CDR3 loop: CSARDGLTDTQYF. The CDR3 DNA reads TGCAGTGCTAGAGATGGCCTCACAGATACGCAGTATTTT.

This clonotype was found a few times. The J gene is TRBJ1-2, the V gene TRBV4-3, with D tentatively TRBD1 (6 bases). The CDR3 is made up of 15 amino acids. Germline values: CDR1 LGHNA, CDR2 YSLEER. The V and J ends lost 4 bases and 0 bases respectively, with 12 bases between them. The CDR3 coding sequence is TGCGCCAGCAGCCCCCGGGGGGCTGCTAACTATGGCTACACCTTC. The encoded protein is CASSPRGAANYGYTF.

This clonotype occurred a few times. CDR3 nucleotide sequence: TGCAGCGTTGACTTAACCATGGGGACCGGGGAGCTGTTTTTT. The encoded protein is CSVDLTMGTGELFF. This chain connects TRBV29-1 to TRBJ2-2; D gene unclear. With 3 bases removed from V and 5 bases from J, the gap between germline ends came to 13 bases. Germline-derived CDR1 and CDR2 are SQVTM and ANQGSEA. The CDR3 spans 14 residues.

The V call is TRBV29-1, the J call TRBJ2-7; no reliable D call. The CDR3 has 12 amino acids. Germline V lookup: CDR1 SQVTM, CDR2 ANQGSEA. Trimming left V 1 base short and J 2 bases short, with 6 bases between. CDR3 nucleotides: TGCAGCGTTGAAGCGGCTACCTACGAGCAGTACTTC. Its protein is CSVEAATYEQYF.

CDR3: CASSQDSRGRELFF. CDR3 nucleotide sequence: TGCGCCAGCAGCCAAGACTCAAGGGGCCGGGAGCTGTTTTTT. V usage is TRBV4-3 and J usage is TRBJ2-2; D is perhaps TRBD1 (5 bases). This CDR3 is built from 14 residues. CDR1 is LGHNA and CDR2 is YSLEER in the germline V gene. V gave up 0 bases and J gave up 9 bases, with 11 bases separating them.